Following are 20 T cell receptor beta chains from one sample sequenced in a study of T cell responses to AZD1222 COVID-19 vaccine. Clones were sequenced by immunoSEQ multiplex PCR, and TCRdb holds only the in-frame ones, with some missing. The top ten clones hold approximately 1.2% of a sample with more than 75,000 clones, under 90% of them seen once. Specimen: peripheral blood, collected 28 days after the second AZD1222 dose. The origin of the receptors is an adult who received the AZD1222 COVID-19 vaccine.

A single count supports this clone. The rearrangement uses TRBV5-5 and TRBJ1-1, with a weak D call TRBD1 (6 bases). Trimming pared 0 bases from V and 7 bases from J, leaving 10 bases between. The germline V gene encodes CDR1 SGHKS and CDR2 YYEKEE (reference sequence). The CDR3 loop spans 13 amino acids. This CDR3 reads CASSLAGTFEAFF. The CDR3 bases are TGTGCCAGCAGCTTGGCGGGGACATTTGAAGCTTTCTTT.

The V gene is TRBV19, the J gene TRBJ2-7; 9 bases line up with TRBD2. There are 13 residues in the CDR3. The junction had 6 bases not matched to a gene; V was cut back by 7 bases and J by 5 bases. Germline V gives CDR1 LNHDA, CDR2 SQIVND (reference sequence). The CDR3 loop reads CASTRAGGDEQYF. In nucleotides, the CDR3 is TGTGCCAGTACGAGAGCGGGAGGTGACGAGCAGTACTTC.

This rearrangement joins TRBV30 to TRBJ1-5; D uncertain. Germline V gives CDR1 GTSNPN, CDR2 SVGIG (reference sequence). This CDR3 is built from 14 residues. V lost 2 bases and J 4 bases, leaving 12 bases between the germline ends. The CDR3 reads CAWSPDMLNQPQHF. CDR3 DNA sequence: TGTGCCTGGAGTCCAGACATGCTTAATCAGCCCCAGCATTTT.

The chain has TRBV9 and TRBJ2-1, with TRBD1 identical over 9 bases. After removal of 0 bases from V and 1 base from J, the junction contained 2 bases not matched to a gene. Germline V gene data show CDR1 as SGDLS and CDR2 as YYNGEE. CDR3 length: 16 amino acids. CDR3 DNA: TGTGCCAGCAGCGTAGAGGGACAGGGATCCTACAATGAGCAGTTCTTC. Its protein product is CASSVEGQGSYNEQFF.

The chain combines TRBV28 with TRBJ1-5, with no clear D. Trimming removed 10 bases at V and 5 bases at J, with 9 bases between. The CDR3 consists of 11 residues. Germline V lookup: CDR1 MDHEN, CDR2 SYDVKM. The CDR3 is CATRQDQPQHF. In DNA, the CDR3 is TGTGCCACCCGCCAAGATCAGCCCCAGCATTTT.

The V gene is TRBV29-1, the J gene TRBJ1-3; no clear D. The germline V gene has CDR1 SQVTM and CDR2 ANQGSEA. The CDR3 contains 14 residues. V was pared by 4 bases and J by 2 bases, with 12 bases between. The CDR3 loop is CSVGPDGTGNTIYF. CDR3 sequence (DNA): TGCAGCGTTGGCCCAGATGGCACTGGAAACACCATATATTTT.

The chain combines TRBV29-1 with TRBJ2-7, with D unclear. The ends were cut back, 2 bases at V and 5 bases at J, with 7 bases in the middle. Germline-derived CDR1 and CDR2 are SQVTM and ANQGSEA. The CDR3 consists of 11 residues. As DNA, the CDR3 is TGCAGCGTTGAAAAGGGCAACGAGCAGTACTTC. Translating gives CSVEKGNEQYF.

This chain joins TRBV28 and TRBJ1-2, with TRBD1 as a possible D gene (6 bases). Trimming removed 6 bases from V and 2 bases from J, with 16 bases in between. The CDR3 spans 15 residues. Per the germline V gene, CDR1 is MDHEN and CDR2 is SYDVKM. CDR3 coding DNA: TGTGCCAGCAGAAGCGCTCCCGGGGGCAACTATGGCTACACCTTC. Amino acid sequence: CASRSAPGGNYGYTF.

V is TRBV11-3 and J is TRBJ2-3; TRBD1 aligns across 8 bases. Germline V gene lookup returns CDR1 SGHNT and CDR2 YENEEA. The CDR3 runs 13 residues. After removal of 4 bases from V and 4 bases from J, the junction contained 1 base not matched to a gene. CDR3 bases: TGTGCCAGCAGCTGGGACAGGTCAGATACGCAGTATTTT. Its protein product is CASSWDRSDTQYF.

The chain carries TRBV18 and TRBJ2-1; 10 bases align to TRBD2. With 7 bases clipped from V and 6 bases from J, the junction kept 18 bases outside the gene matches. This CDR3 has 18 amino acids. Germline V CDR1 and CDR2: KGHSH, LQKENI. CDR3 DNA: TGTGCCAGCTTCTTGGCCCAAACCTCCGGGACTAGCGCCAATGAGCAGTTCTTC. Encoded protein: CASFLAQTSGTSANEQFF.

Only a few counts were recorded for this clone. The chain has TRBV6-1 and TRBJ1-2, with a possible D match to TRBD1 (5 bases). The germline gives CDR1 MNHNS, CDR2 SASEGT. The ends were cut back, 3 bases at V and 0 bases at J, with 5 bases in the middle. This CDR3 comprises 13 residues. The CDR3 region is CASSEGANYGYTF. CDR3 sequence (DNA): TGTGCCAGCAGTGAGGGGGCTAACTATGGCTACACCTTC.

The rearrangement joins TRBV6-2 or TRBV6-3 to TRBJ1-3; TRBD1 agrees at 8 bases. Germline V gene lookup returns CDR1 MNHEY and CDR2 SVGEGT. J gave up 4 bases and V 4 bases, and 9 bases lay outside the gene matches. There are 16 residues in the CDR3. DNA for the CDR3: TGTGCCAGCAGTTCCGACAGGGGACTGGGCGGAAACACCATATATTTT. Amino acids: CASSSDRGLGGNTIYF.

This chain uses TRBV11-2 with TRBJ2-7, with TRBD1 as a possible D gene (5 bases). The CDR3 totals 16 residues. V lost 0 bases and J 4 bases, leaving 16 bases between the germline ends. Looked up from germline, CDR1 is SGHAT and CDR2 is FQNNGV. CDR3 nucleotides: TGTGCCAGCAGCTTAGATTATGGACAAGGTCTGTACGAGCAGTACTTC. This gives the protein CASSLDYGQGLYEQYF.

The chain combines TRBV5-1 with TRBJ2-7; D may be TRBD1 (5 bases). V lost 0 bases and J 0 bases, leaving 10 bases between the germline ends. CDR3 size: 15 residues. Germline V gene sequence: CDR1 SGHRS, CDR2 YFSETQ. CDR3 sequence reads: CASSLEGVSSYEQYF. As DNA, the CDR3 is TGCGCCAGCAGCTTGGAAGGGGTATCCTCCTACGAGCAGTACTTC. Full variable domain (missing parts from reference TRBV5-1 and TRBJ2-7): KAGVTQTPRYLIKTRGQQVTLSCSPISGHRSVSWYQQTPGQGLQFLFEYFSETQRNKGNFPGRFSGRQFSNSRSEMNVSTLELGDSALYLCASSLEGVSSYEQYFGPGTRLTVT.

The rearrangement links TRBV5-6 to TRBJ1-2, with TRBD1 matching over 7 bases. The CDR3 extends over 15 amino acids. The germline V gene has CDR1 SGHDT and CDR2 YYEEEE. Germline trimming cut 5 bases from V and 4 bases from J; bases unmatched to any gene: 11. In DNA, the CDR3 is TGTGCCAGCAGTCCCGACAGGGCTGGCACCTATGGCTACACCTTC. Residues: CASSPDRAGTYGYTF.

The V and J genes are TRBV2 and TRBJ1-2; 8 bases align to TRBD1. Germline values: CDR1 SNHLY, CDR2 FYNNEI. J was trimmed by 3 bases and V by 4 bases; bases with no gene match: 4. The CDR3 extends over 14 amino acids. The CDR3 loop reads CASSVNRGDYGYTF. The CDR3 DNA reads TGTGCCAGCAGTGTGAACAGGGGGGACTATGGCTACACCTTC.

The V and J genes are TRBV29-1 and TRBJ2-1, with TRBD2 identical over 11 bases. The CDR3 runs to 14 residues. V lost 6 bases, J lost 7 bases, and 8 bases stayed unmatched. Germline V gene data show CDR1 as SQVTM and CDR2 as ANQGSEA. The CDR3 protein is CSVPGLAVYNEQFF. For the CDR3, the DNA is TGCAGCGTCCCGGGACTAGCGGTCTATAATGAGCAGTTCTTC.

The V call is TRBV6-2 or TRBV6-3, the J call TRBJ2-1; weak D call: TRBD2 (6 bases). Germline CDR1 is MNHEY and CDR2 is SVGEGT. Trimming shortened V by 6 bases and J by 8 bases, and 8 bases separated the two germline ends. This CDR3 has 11 amino acids. In DNA form, the CDR3 reads TGTGCCAGCAGCCGGAGGGATGAGCAGTTCTTC. It encodes CASSRRDEQFF.

The V and J genes are TRBV24-1 and TRBJ2-5, with TRBD1 identical over 9 bases. The CDR3 spans 16 residues. The germline gives CDR1 KGHDR, CDR2 SFDVKD. J lost 2 bases, V lost 2 bases, and 5 bases had no gene match. The CDR3 loop reads CATSDWGQGTQETQYF. CDR3 sequence (DNA): TGTGCCACCAGTGATTGGGGACAGGGTACTCAAGAGACCCAGTACTTC.

This clone appeared once. The genes are TRBV28 and TRBJ2-3, with 9 positions matching TRBD2. J was trimmed by 5 bases and V by 7 bases; bases with no gene match: 7. This CDR3 is 14 amino acids long. The germline gives CDR1 MDHEN, CDR2 SYDVKM. CDR3 sequence (DNA): TGTGCCAGCAAGTTTAGCGGGAGTCGAGATACGCAGTATTTT. Protein product: CASKFSGSRDTQYF. Full variable domain (rest looked up from reference TRBV28 and TRBJ2-3): DVKVTQSSRYLVKRTGEKVFLECVQDMDHENMFWYRQDPGLGLRLIYFSYDVKMKEKGDIPEGYSVSREKKERFSLILESASTNQTSMYLCASKFSGSRDTQYFGPGTRLTVL.